These 10 T cell receptor beta chains share one sample of origin, sequenced in a study of beta chain features in type 1 diabetes. The entirety of the isolated RNA underwent reverse transcription, so expressed TCRB transcripts were sequenced. Only in-frame clones appear in the TCRdb table, and some are missing; sequencing was by immunoSEQ multiplex PCR. The table shows a few hundred thousand clones, with roughly 31% occurring only once. Sequencing was carried out using naive CD4+ T cells from blood. The receptor source for this set is a man aged 18 to 30 in good health.

The chain joins TRBV10-3 to TRBJ2-3; a possible D gene is TRBD2 (5 bases). With 10 bases removed from V and 4 bases from J, the gap between germline ends came to 12 bases. CDR3 length: 12 amino acids. Germline values: CDR1 ENHRY, CDR2 SYGVKD. CDR3 sequence: CATADSADTQYF. CDR3 nucleotide sequence: TGTGCCACGGCAGATAGCGCAGATACGCAGTATTTT.

V and J are TRBV11-1 and TRBJ2-2; D not certain. This CDR3 is built from 13 residues. V was shortened by 4 bases and J by 5 bases, with 8 bases between the two germline ends. Germline CDR1 and CDR2: SGHAT and FQDESV (reference sequence). CDR3 DNA: TGTGCCAGCAGCTCAAGAAGAACCGGGGAGCTGTTTTTT. This sequence encodes CASSSRRTGELFF. The whole variable domain, remainder taken from reference TRBV11-1 and TRBJ2-2, is EAEVAQSPRYKITEKSQAVAFWCDPISGHATLYWYRQILGQGPELLVQFQDESVVDDSQLPKDRFSAERLKGVDSTLKIQPAELGDSAMYLCASSSRRTGELFFGEGSRLTVL.

CDR3 sequence reads: CASSRDREQFF. In DNA form, the CDR3 reads TGTGCCAGCAGTCGCGACAGGGAGCAGTTCTTC. The V gene is TRBV27, the J gene TRBJ2-1; a weak D match, TRBD1 (6 bases). Trimming stripped 5 bases from V and 10 bases from J, with 9 bases between. This CDR3 is 11 amino acids long. CDR1 MNHEY and CDR2 SMNVEV come from the germline V gene (reference sequence).

V usage is TRBV7-9 and J usage is TRBJ2-7; D not resolved. Germline V gene data show CDR1 as SEHNR and CDR2 as FQNEAQ (reference sequence). The CDR3 is 14 residues long. Trimming shortened V by 3 bases and J by 4 bases, and 13 bases separated the two germline ends. CDR3 nucleotide sequence: TGTGCCAGCAGCTTGGGATCGATTCTATACGAGCAGTACTTC. It encodes CASSLGSILYEQYF.

The chain is built from TRBV25-1 and TRBJ2-7; perhaps TRBD2 as D (6 bases). V lost 5 bases and J lost 2, with 10 bases in between. From germline, CDR1 is MGHDK and CDR2 SYGVNS. There are 13 residues in the CDR3. The CDR3 loop is CASSSRGTYEQYF. CDR3 DNA sequence: TGTGCCAGCAGTTCGCGCGGGACCTACGAGCAGTACTTC.

The table lists this clone with a few counts. The V call is TRBV2, the J call TRBJ1-3; D uncertain. The CDR3 runs 15 residues. The V end lost 6 bases, the J end lost 2 bases, and 14 bases lay between the germline ends. Per germline, CDR1 SNHLY and CDR2 FYNNEI. CDR3 DNA: TGTGCCAGCAGGCGAACTACTCTAGCTGGAAACACCATATATTTT. Translated, it gives CASRRTTLAGNTIYF.

The chain couples TRBV5-1 to TRBJ2-3; possible D gene TRBD1, 6 bases. The CDR3 consists of 15 residues. With 0 bases removed from V and 2 bases from J, the gap between germline ends came to 10 bases. Per germline, CDR1 SGHRS and CDR2 YFSETQ. The CDR3 is CASSLVQGYTDTQYF. Written as DNA, the CDR3 is TGCGCCAGCAGCTTGGTACAGGGATACACAGATACGCAGTATTTT.

The V and J genes are TRBV7-2 and TRBJ2-1; D is ambiguous. The CDR3 length is 13 residues. V shed 2 bases and J shed 8 bases, with 10 bases lying between them. Germline V gene data show CDR1 as SGHTA and CDR2 as FQGNSA. CDR3 nucleotide sequence: TGTGCCAGCAGCTTAAGGCTCGGGTATGAGCAGTTCTTC. Protein sequence: CASSLRLGYEQFF. The variable domain in full, completed from reference TRBV7-2 and TRBJ2-1, reads GAGVSQSPSNKVTEKGKDVELRCDPISGHTALYWYRQSLGQGLEFLIYFQGNSAPDKSGLPSDRFSAERTGGSVSTLTIQRTQQEDSAVYLCASSLRLGYEQFFGPGTRLTVL.

The rearrangement links TRBV4-2 to TRBJ2-5; 12 bases fit TRBD2. CDR1 is LGHNA and CDR2 is YNFKEQ in the germline V gene. V gave up 1 base and J gave up 2 bases; unmatched junction bases: 2. The CDR3 length is 16 residues. The DNA of the CDR3 is TGTGCCAGCAGCCAAGGGACTAGCGGGGAGCAAGAGACCCAGTACTTC. Protein product: CASSQGTSGEQETQYF.

This clone appeared a few times. The gene calls are TRBV5-1 and TRBJ2-5, with 7 bases lining up with TRBD1. Germline V gene lookup returns CDR1 SGHRS and CDR2 YFSETQ. V lost 3 bases, J lost 5 bases, and 13 bases stayed unmatched. CDR3 length: 16 amino acids. The CDR3 is CASSSPNRGSVETQYF. CDR3 sequence (DNA): TGCGCCAGCAGCTCACCAAACAGGGGAAGCGTGGAGACCCAGTACTTC.